Included here is one T cell receptor (beta chain) sequence, with context. This specimen comes from a study of T cell changes during pregnancy in multiple sclerosis. TCRdb's copy holds only in-frame clones and misses some; the assay was immunoSEQ multiplex PCR. The profile shows around 60,000 clones, about 89% of them singletons. The CDR3 length is 13 residues. Germline assignment: CDR1 LNHDA and CDR2 SQIVND (reference sequence). The trim removed 6 bases at V and 4 bases at J, leaving 2 bases unmatched. The chain combines TRBV19 with TRBJ2-7; 11 bases fit TRBD2. The TCR was taken from a female donor in good health, enrolled as a control in a pregnancy study. Sequencing used CD4+ T cells from peripheral blood mononuclear cells, obtained after pregnancy. In nucleotides, the CDR3 is TGTGCCAGTAGCGGGACTAGCGGTTACGAGCAGTACTTC. Translated, it gives CASSGTSGYEQYF.